This entry lists 18 T cell receptor beta chains sequenced from one sample in a study of blood T cells in healthy people across ages. Combining a sample-barcoded 5' primer with a J-beta primer mix, a second PCR ran for roughly 6 to 11 cycles. TCRdb itself ran the 5' RACE reads through MiXCR, one entry per CDR3 protein. Of more than 1,000,000 distinct CDR3 sequences detected, less than 25% appear once; the ten largest clones hold about 0.8%. A further study also used this sample, focusing on T cells of mothers and their children.

Sequenced: blood. These receptors were taken from a girl under 10 years old in good health.

As for this clonotype: The junction differs from germline at one of its ends, possibly a read error. The rearrangement links TRBV5-1 to TRBJ2-2; D perhaps matches TRBD2 (6 bases). The V gene's germline CDR1 is SGHRS and CDR2 YFSETQ. The CDR3 consists of 16 residues. CDR3 in DNA: TGCGCCAGCAGCTTGACACGACAGAGTAACACCGGGGGGCTGTTTTTT. It codes for CASSLTRQSNTGGLFF.

The J gene is TRBJ2-5, the V gene TRBV15; perhaps D is TRBD1 or TRBD2 (5 bases each). CDR3 length equals 15 residues. V was trimmed by 1 base and J by 0 bases, leaving 9 bases between them. The germline CDR1 and CDR2 sequences are LNHNV and YYDKDF (reference sequence). The CDR3 loop is CATSRGDGDQETQYF. CDR3 DNA sequence: TGTGCCACCAGCAGAGGGGACGGGGACCAAGAGACCCAGTACTTC.

This clonotype was seen a handful of times. The chain carries TRBV3-1 and TRBJ2-3; unclear D gene. The CDR3 totals 15 residues. CDR1 and CDR2 (germline): LGHDT, YNNKEL (reference sequence). Trimming left V 1 base short and J 5 bases short, with 13 bases between. CDR3 sequence reads: CASSQAPLRGDTQYF. CDR3 coding DNA: TGTGCCAGCAGCCAAGCCCCCCTAAGAGGAGATACGCAGTATTTT.

This clonotype was seen only a few times. The chain couples TRBV20-1 to TRBJ2-5, with 10 bases lining up with TRBD2. The J call may not be correct, given that the DNA end is closer to TRBJ2-7. The CDR3 consists of 17 residues. CDR1 is DFQATT, CDR2 SNEGSKA, per germline (reference sequence). The CDR3 DNA reads TGCAGTGCTAGAGATAGGGGTGGCGGGACTAGCGTTTACGAGCAGTACTTC. Residues: CSARDRGGGTSVYEQYF.

This clonotype appeared a few times. This chain connects TRBV3-1 to TRBJ2-5; 7 bases map to TRBD1. Matching the DNA end better, TRBJ2-7 makes the J call doubtful. Germline CDR1 LGHDT, CDR2 YNNKEL (reference sequence). This CDR3 comprises 13 residues. The CDR3 DNA reads as TGTGCCAGCAGACGCCGGGACAGCTACGAGCAGTACTTC. Translated: CASRRRDSYEQYF.

The gene calls are TRBV13 and TRBJ2-7; 7 bases align to TRBD1. The germline V gene encodes CDR1 PRHDT and CDR2 FYEKMQ (reference sequence). The trim removed 5 bases at V and 7 bases at J, leaving 11 bases unmatched. This CDR3 has 14 amino acids. In DNA, the CDR3 is TGTGCCAGCAGCCCGACAGGGCTCCAAAAGGAGCAGTACTTC. The encoded protein is CASSPTGLQKEQYF.

This chain connects TRBV28 to TRBJ2-4; D is undetermined. The CDR3 has 16 residues. V lost 5 bases and J lost 0, with 14 bases in between. Germline V gives CDR1 MDHEN, CDR2 SYDVKM. CDR3 loop: CASSTPVQLAKNIQYF. In nucleotides, the CDR3 is TGTGCCAGCAGTACACCAGTCCAGCTAGCCAAAAACATTCAGTACTTC.

The V gene is TRBV18, the J gene TRBJ2-2; TRBD1 matches at 7 bases. Germline loops: CDR1 KGHSH, CDR2 LQKENI. The junction had 13 bases not matched to a gene; V was cut back by 3 bases and J by 9 bases. The CDR3 runs 16 residues. The CDR3 DNA reads TGTGCCAGCTCACCCGACAGGGTCCGTCTAACCAGGGAGCTGTTTTTT. This sequence encodes CASSPDRVRLTRELFF.

This sequence joins TRBV20-1 and TRBJ2-6; 8 positions match TRBD1. Per the germline V gene, CDR1 is DFQATT and CDR2 is SNEGSKA (reference sequence). The V gene end was trimmed by 6 bases and the J gene end by 0 bases; junction bases not matched to a gene: 16. This CDR3 spans 19 amino acids. CDR3 residues: CSALISRGPHSSGANVLTF. The CDR3 DNA is TGCAGTGCATTAATATCCAGGGGGCCCCATTCCTCTGGGGCCAACGTCCTGACTTTC.

Written as DNA, the CDR3 is TGTGCCATCAGTGGAATGGATGAGCAGTTCTTC. Protein sequence: CAISGMDEQFF. The rearrangement uses TRBV10-3 and TRBJ2-1; unclear D gene. The CDR3 has 11 residues. Germline V CDR1 and CDR2: ENHRY, SYGVKD. The V gene lost 4 bases and the J gene lost 8 bases, with 6 bases spanning the gap.

Turning to this clonotype: One junction end disagrees with the germline gene, perhaps due to a read error. The chain employs TRBV20-1 and TRBJ2-7, with D perhaps TRBD2 (6 bases). This CDR3 is built from 14 residues. In germline, CDR1 is DFQATT, CDR2 SNEGSKA (reference sequence). The CDR3: CSVSGAGPSYEQYF. DNA of the CDR3: TGCAGTGTATCCGGGGCGGGGCCCTCCTACGAACAGTACTTC.

This sequence joins TRBV29-1 and TRBJ1-1; a possible D gene is TRBD1 (5 bases). Germline V gene data show CDR1 as SQVTM and CDR2 as ANQGSEA. The CDR3 loop spans 13 amino acids. Between the trimmed V and J ends, which lost 5 bases and 6 bases, there was a span of 16 bases. The CDR3 DNA reads TGCAGCGTTCAGGGTCTAATAGAGGCTGAAGCTTTCTTT. It yields the protein CSVQGLIEAEAFF.

This clonotype appeared a single time. The V call is TRBV6-5, the J call TRBJ2-1, with 8 bases aligning to TRBD2. V was clipped by 0 bases and J by 13 bases; unmatched bases: 8. Per the germline V gene, CDR1 is MNHEY and CDR2 is SVGAGI. The CDR3 length is 14 residues. The CDR3 is CASSYSSAGGNQFF. The CDR3 DNA reads TGTGCCAGCAGTTACTCGTCGGCGGGAGGAAACCAGTTCTTC.

This clonotype was seen a handful of times. The CDR3 coding sequence is TGCAGCGTTTACCCGAACACTGAAGCTTTCTTT. This encodes CSVYPNTEAFF. The chain recombines TRBV29-1 with TRBJ1-1, with unresolved D. V shed 5 bases and J shed 1 base, with 5 bases lying between them. The germline V gene has CDR1 SQVTM and CDR2 ANQGSEA. The CDR3 has 11 amino acids.

This chain uses TRBV12-3 or TRBV12-4 with TRBJ2-3, with D perhaps TRBD2 (7 bases). The CDR3 is 13 residues long. V lost 5 bases, J lost 4 bases, and 10 bases lay in between. The CDR3 reads CASSRGAADTQYF. CDR3 in DNA: TGTGCCAGCAGTCGGGGGGCCGCAGATACGCAGTATTTT.

This clonotype has more than one count but fewer than ten. A junction end diverges from the germline sequence, so it may reflect a read error. The chain is built from TRBV7-7 and TRBJ2-1; the match to TRBD2 covers 10 bases. Germline V gene data show CDR1 as SSHAT and CDR2 as FNYEAQ (reference sequence). This CDR3 contains 13 residues. CDR3 loop: CASSPIAGGGQFF. The CDR3 DNA sequence: TGTGCTAGCAGTCCTATAGCGGGGGGCGGTCAGTTCTTC.

The rearrangement joins TRBV4-1 to TRBJ2-5; TRBD2 aligns across 8 bases. Germline lookup yields CDR1 MGHRA and CDR2 YSYEKL. The CDR3 loop spans 17 amino acids. Trimming cost V 0 bases and J 2 bases; bases outside gene matches: 8. The CDR3 DNA reads TGCGCCAGCAGCCAAGAAATTGGGACTAGGGCACAAGAGACCCAGTACTTC. This codes for CASSQEIGTRAQETQYF.

The gene calls are TRBV6-2 or TRBV6-3 and TRBJ2-1; D unclear. Trimming removed 2 bases from V and 9 bases from J, with 8 bases in between. Germline V gene data show CDR1 as MNHEY and CDR2 as SVGEGT. The CDR3 is 12 residues long. The CDR3 reads CASSYPALEQFF. The CDR3 region has the DNA TGTGCCAGCAGTTACCCCGCCCTTGAGCAGTTCTTC.